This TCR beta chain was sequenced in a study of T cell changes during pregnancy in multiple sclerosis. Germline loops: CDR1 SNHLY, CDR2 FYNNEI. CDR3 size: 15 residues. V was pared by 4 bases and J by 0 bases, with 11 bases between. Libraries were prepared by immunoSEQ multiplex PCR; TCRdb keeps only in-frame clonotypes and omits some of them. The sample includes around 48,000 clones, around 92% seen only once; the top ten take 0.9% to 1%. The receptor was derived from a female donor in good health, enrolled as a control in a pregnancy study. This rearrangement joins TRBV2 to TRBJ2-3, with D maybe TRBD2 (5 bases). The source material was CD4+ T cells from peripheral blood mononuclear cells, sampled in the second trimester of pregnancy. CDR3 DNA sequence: TGTGCCAGCAGTGCACGGACTGGCAGCACAGATACGCAGTATTTT. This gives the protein CASSARTGSTDTQYF.